This TCR beta chain derives from a study of blood T cell repertoires in COVID-19. This clone showed up just once. Assay: immunoSEQ multiplex PCR; the TCRdb copy retains only in-frame clones and omits some. This sample carries 250,000 to 300,000 clones, roughly 88% of them seen once, and the ten largest clones take about 2%. The sample was PBMCs or T cells enriched from blood (not recorded which). The sequence derives from a woman in her thirties or forties with acute COVID-19.

DNA for the CDR3: TGTGCCAGCAGGGCTAGCGGACTCTACGAGCAGTACTTC. Residues: CASRASGLYEQYF. The V gene is TRBV6-5, the J gene TRBJ2-7; TRBD2 agrees at 7 bases. J gave up 3 bases and V 6 bases, and 5 bases lay outside the gene matches. The CDR3 runs 13 residues. CDR1 and CDR2 from the germline V gene are MNHEY and SVGAGI.